This T cell receptor beta chain was recorded in a study of blood T cell repertoires in COVID-19. Study in general: Collection of acute and convalescent COVID-19 samples took place in the United States, Italy and Spain. T cells, B-cell-depleted T cells, or PBMCs provided the cDNA or gDNA that served as material.

In the original processing: Amplifying reference gene primers gave estimates of nucleated cell counts. Generated by immunoSEQ multiplex PCR, the TCRdb table keeps only in-frame clones and is missing some. Clone size and the V and J calls come from that table; the DNA yielded D and trimming. The sample lists fewer than 200,000 clones; roughly 84% were seen once. The sequence came from a man in his 60s who had recovered from COVID-19. Input material: peripheral blood.

CDR3: CASSSYEGAYEQYF. CDR3 DNA: TGTGCCAGCAGCTCCTACGAAGGGGCCTACGAGCAGTACTTC. The V gene is TRBV7-8, the J gene TRBJ2-7; D is perhaps TRBD1 (5 bases). Trimming took off 4 bases at V and 2 bases at J, with 12 bases between the two ends. The germline V gene encodes CDR1 SGHVS and CDR2 FQNEAQ. The CDR3 is 14 amino acids. The complete variable domain, with remaining parts taken from reference TRBV7-8 and TRBJ2-7, reads GAGVSQSPRYKVAKRGQDVALRCDPISGHVSLFWYQQALGQGPEFLTYFQNEAQLDKSGLPSDRFFAERPEGSVSTLKIQRTQQEDSAVYLCASSSYEGAYEQYFGPGTRLTVT.